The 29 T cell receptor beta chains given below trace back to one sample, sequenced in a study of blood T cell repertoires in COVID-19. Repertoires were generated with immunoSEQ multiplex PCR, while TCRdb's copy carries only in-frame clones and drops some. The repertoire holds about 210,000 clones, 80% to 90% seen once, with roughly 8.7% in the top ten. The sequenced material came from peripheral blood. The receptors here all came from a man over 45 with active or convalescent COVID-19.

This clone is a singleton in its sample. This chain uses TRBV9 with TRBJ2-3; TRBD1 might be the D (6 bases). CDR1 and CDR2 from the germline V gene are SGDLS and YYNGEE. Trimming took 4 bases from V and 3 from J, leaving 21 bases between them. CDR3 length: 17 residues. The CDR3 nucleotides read TGTGCCAGCAGCCCCCGGTGGCAGGGGCTCGGAACAGATACGCAGTATTTT. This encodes CASSPRWQGLGTDTQYF.

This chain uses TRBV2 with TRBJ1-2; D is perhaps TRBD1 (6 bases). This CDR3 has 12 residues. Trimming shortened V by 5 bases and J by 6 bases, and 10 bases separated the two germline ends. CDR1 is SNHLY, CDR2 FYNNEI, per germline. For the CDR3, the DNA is TGTGCCAGCAGTCCGACAGGAGATGGCTACACCTTC. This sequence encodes CASSPTGDGYTF.

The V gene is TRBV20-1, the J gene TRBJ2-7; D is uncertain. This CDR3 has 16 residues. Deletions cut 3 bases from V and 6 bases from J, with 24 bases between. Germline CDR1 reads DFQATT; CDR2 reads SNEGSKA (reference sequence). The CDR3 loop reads CSASFPAAGRGSEQYF. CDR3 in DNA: TGCAGTGCTAGTTTCCCAGCAGCCGGAAGAGGATCCGAGCAGTACTTC.

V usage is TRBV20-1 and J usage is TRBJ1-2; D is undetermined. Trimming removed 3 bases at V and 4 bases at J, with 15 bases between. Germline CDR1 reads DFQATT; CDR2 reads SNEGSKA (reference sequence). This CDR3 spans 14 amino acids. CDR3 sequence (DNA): TGCAGTGCTAGTCAAAGGCAGGTCCTCTATGGCTACACCTTC. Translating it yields CSASQRQVLYGYTF.

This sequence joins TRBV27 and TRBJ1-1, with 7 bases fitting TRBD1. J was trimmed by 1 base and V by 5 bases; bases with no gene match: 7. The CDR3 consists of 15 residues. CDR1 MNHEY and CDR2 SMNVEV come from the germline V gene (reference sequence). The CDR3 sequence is CASSTNRQGNTEAFF. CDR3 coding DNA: TGTGCCAGCAGTACAAACCGACAGGGGAACACTGAAGCTTTCTTT.

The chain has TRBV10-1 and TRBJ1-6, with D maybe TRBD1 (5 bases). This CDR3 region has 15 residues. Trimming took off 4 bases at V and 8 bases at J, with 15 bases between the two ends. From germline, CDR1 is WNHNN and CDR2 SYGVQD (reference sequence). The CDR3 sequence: CASSGKAGCHSPLHF. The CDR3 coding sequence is TGCGCCAGCAGTGGGAAAGCAGGGTGCCATTCACCCCTCCACTTT.

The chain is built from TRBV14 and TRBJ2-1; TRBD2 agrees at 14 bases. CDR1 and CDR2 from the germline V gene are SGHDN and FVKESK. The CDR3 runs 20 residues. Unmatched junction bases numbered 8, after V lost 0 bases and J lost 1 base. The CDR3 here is CASSQDGRLAGGPSYNEQFF. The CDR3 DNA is TGTGCCAGCAGCCAAGATGGGAGACTAGCGGGAGGGCCTTCCTACAATGAGCAGTTCTTC.

For the CDR3, the DNA is TGTGCCACCAGTGACCAAGACAGGAGCACAGATACGCAGTATTTT. This gives the protein CATSDQDRSTDTQYF. This chain uses TRBV24-1 with TRBJ2-3; possibly TRBD1 for D (6 bases). This CDR3 is built from 15 residues. V shed 4 bases and J shed 0 bases, with 10 bases lying between them. Germline V gene lookup returns CDR1 KGHDR and CDR2 SFDVKD.

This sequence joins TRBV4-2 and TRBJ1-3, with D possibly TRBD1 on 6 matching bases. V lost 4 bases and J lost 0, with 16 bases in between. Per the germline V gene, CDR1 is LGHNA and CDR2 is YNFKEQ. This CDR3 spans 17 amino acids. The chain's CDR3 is CASSREGDTNSGNTIYF. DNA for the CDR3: TGTGCCAGCAGCCGAGAAGGGGACACAAACTCTGGAAACACCATATATTTT.

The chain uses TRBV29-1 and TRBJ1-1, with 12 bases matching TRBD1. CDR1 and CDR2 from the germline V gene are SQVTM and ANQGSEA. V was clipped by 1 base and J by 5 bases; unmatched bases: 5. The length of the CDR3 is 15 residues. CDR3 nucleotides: TGCAGCGTTGAAGGAGGGACAGGGGGCGGAACTGAAGCTTTCTTT. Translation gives CSVEGGTGGGTEAFF.

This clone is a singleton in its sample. CDR3 sequence reads: CASSKQGLPNTDTQYF. CDR3 nucleotides: TGTGCCAGCAGCAAACAGGGATTACCGAACACAGATACGCAGTATTTT. V is TRBV13 and J is TRBJ2-3, with D perhaps TRBD1 (6 bases). The V end lost 5 bases, the J end lost 2 bases, and 17 bases lay between the germline ends. There are 16 residues in the CDR3. Germline CDR1 is PRHDT and CDR2 is FYEKMQ (reference sequence).

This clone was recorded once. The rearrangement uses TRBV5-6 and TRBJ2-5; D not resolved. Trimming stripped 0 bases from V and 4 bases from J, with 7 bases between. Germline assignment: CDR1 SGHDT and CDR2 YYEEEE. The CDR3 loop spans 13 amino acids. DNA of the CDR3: TGTGCCAGCAGCTTGGACTTTGGAGAGACCCAGTACTTC. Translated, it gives CASSLDFGETQYF.

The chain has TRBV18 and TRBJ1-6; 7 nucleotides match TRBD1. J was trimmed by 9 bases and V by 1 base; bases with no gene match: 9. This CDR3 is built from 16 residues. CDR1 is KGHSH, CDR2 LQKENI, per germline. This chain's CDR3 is CASSPQGQARASPLHF. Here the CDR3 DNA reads TGTGCCAGCTCACCACAAGGACAGGCAAGAGCTTCACCCCTCCACTTT.

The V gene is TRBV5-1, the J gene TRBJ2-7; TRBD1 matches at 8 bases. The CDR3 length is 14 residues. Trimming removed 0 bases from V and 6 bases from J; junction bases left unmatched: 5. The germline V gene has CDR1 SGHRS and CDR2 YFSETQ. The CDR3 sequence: CASSLGGQGGEQYF. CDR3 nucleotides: TGCGCCAGCAGCTTGGGAGGACAGGGAGGCGAGCAGTACTTC.

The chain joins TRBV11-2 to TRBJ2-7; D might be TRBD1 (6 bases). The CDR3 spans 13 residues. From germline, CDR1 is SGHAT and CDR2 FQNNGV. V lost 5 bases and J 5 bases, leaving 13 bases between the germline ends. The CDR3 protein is CASSPTGTHEQYV. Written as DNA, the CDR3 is TGTGCCAGCAGCCCCACAGGGACCCACGAGCAGTACGTC.

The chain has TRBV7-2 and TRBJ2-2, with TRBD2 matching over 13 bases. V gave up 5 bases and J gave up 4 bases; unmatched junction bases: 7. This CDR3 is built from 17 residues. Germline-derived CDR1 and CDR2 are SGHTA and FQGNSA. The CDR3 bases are TGTGCCAGCAGCCCTACTAGCGGGGGGGTTGGCACCGGGGAGCTGTTTTTT. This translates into CASSPTSGGVGTGELFF.

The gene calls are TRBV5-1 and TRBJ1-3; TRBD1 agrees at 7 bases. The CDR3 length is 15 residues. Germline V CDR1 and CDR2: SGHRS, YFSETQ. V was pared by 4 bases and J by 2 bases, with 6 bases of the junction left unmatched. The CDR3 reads CASSPGTAPGNTIYF. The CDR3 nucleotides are TGCGCCAGCAGCCCAGGGACAGCCCCTGGAAACACCATATATTTT. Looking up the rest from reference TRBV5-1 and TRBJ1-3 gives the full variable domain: KAGVTQTPRYLIKTRGQQVTLSCSPISGHRSVSWYQQTPGQGLQFLFEYFSETQRNKGNFPGRFSGRQFSNSRSEMNVSTLELGDSALYLCASSPGTAPGNTIYFGEGSWLTVV.

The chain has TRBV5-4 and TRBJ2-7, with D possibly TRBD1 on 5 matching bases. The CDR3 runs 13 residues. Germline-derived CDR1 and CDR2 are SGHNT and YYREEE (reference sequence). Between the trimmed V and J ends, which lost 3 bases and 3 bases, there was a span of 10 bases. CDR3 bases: TGTGCCAGCAGCTGGAATCAGGGCTACGAGCAGTACGTC. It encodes CASSWNQGYEQYV.

CDR3 DNA sequence: TGCGCCAGCAGCTTGGATCTAGCGGGGGGAGGATATGGTGAGCAGTTCTTC. Translating it yields CASSLDLAGGGYGEQFF. The chain combines TRBV5-1 with TRBJ2-1; 11 nucleotides align to TRBD2. CDR1 and CDR2 from the germline V gene are SGHRS and YFSETQ. The CDR3 is 17 amino acids. V shed 0 bases and J 9 bases; nucleotides not matched to a gene: 11.

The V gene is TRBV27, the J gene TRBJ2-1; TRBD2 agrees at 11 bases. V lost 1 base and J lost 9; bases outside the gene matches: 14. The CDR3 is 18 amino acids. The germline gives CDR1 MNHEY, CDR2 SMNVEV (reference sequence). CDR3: CASSLFSTLAGGKIEQFF. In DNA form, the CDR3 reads TGTGCCAGCAGTTTATTTTCGACGCTAGCGGGGGGAAAGATTGAGCAGTTCTTC.

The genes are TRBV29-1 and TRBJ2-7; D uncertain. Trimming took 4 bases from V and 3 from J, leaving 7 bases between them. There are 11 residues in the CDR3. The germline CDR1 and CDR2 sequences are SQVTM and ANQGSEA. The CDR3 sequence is CSVGEYYEQYF. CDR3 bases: TGCAGCGTTGGCGAGTACTACGAGCAGTACTTC.

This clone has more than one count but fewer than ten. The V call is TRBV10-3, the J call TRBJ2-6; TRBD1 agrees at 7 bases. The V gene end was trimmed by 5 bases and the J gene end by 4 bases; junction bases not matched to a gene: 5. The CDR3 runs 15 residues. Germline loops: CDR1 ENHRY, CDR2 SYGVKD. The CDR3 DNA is TGTGCCATCAGTCAGGGGGAAGTAGGGGCCAACGTCCTGACTTTC. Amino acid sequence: CAISQGEVGANVLTF.

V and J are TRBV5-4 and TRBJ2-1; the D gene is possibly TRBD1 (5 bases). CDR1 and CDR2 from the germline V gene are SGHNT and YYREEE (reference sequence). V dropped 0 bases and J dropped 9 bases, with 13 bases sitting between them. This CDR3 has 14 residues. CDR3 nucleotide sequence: TGTGCCAGCAGCTTGGTCAGGGCGGAAGGTGAGCAGTTCTTC. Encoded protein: CASSLVRAEGEQFF.

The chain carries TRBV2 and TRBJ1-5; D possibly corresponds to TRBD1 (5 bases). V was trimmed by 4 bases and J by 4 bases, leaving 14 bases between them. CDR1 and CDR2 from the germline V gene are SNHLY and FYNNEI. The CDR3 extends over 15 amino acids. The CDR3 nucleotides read TGTGCCAGCAGTGTTTCTCCAGGGATGAATCAGCCCCAGCATTTT. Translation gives CASSVSPGMNQPQHF. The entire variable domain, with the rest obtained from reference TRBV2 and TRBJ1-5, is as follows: EPEVTQTPSHQVTQMGQEVILRCVPISNHLYFYWYRQILGQKVEFLVSFYNNEISEKSEIFDDQFSVERPDGSNFTLKIRSTKLEDSAMYFCASSVSPGMNQPQHFGDGTRLSIL.

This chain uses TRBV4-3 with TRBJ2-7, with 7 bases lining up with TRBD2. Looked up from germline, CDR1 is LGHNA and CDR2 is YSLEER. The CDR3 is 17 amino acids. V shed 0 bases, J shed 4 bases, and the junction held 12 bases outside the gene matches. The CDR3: CASSQEGGGSIEYEQYF. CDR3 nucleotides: TGCGCCAGCAGCCAAGAGGGCGGCGGGAGCATAGAGTACGAGCAGTACTTC.

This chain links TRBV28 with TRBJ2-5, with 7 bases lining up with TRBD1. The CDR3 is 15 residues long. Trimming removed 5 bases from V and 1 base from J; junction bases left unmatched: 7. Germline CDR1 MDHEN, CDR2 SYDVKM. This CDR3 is CASSGGQRLQETQYF. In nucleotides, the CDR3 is TGTGCCAGCAGTGGGGGACAGCGCCTCCAAGAGACCCAGTACTTC.

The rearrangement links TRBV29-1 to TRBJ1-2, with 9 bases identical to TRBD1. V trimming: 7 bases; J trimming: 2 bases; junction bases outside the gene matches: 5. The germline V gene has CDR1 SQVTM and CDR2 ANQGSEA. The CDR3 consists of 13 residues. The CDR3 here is CSARQGVNYGYTF. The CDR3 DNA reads TGCAGCGCACGACAGGGGGTAAACTATGGCTACACCTTC.

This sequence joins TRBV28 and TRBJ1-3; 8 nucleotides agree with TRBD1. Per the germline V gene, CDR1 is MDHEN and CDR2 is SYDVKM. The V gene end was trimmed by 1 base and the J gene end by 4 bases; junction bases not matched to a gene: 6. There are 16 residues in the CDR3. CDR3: CASSLFAGGGGNTIYF. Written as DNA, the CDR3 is TGTGCCAGCAGTTTATTTGCAGGGGGCGGGGGAAACACCATATATTTT.

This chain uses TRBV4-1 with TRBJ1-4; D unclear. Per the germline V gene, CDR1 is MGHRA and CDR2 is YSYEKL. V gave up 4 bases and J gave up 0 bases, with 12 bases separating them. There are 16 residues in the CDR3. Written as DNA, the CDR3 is TGCGCCAGCAGCCGCGTCAGGTTTGCAACTAATGAAAAACTGTTTTTT. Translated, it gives CASSRVRFATNEKLFF.